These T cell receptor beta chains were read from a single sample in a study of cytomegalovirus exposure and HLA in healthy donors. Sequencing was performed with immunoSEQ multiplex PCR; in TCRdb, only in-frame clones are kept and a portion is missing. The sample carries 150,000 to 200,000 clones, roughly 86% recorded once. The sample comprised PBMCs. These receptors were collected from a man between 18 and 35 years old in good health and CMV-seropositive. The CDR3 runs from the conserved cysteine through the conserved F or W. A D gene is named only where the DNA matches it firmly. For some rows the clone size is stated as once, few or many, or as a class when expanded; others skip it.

TGTGCCAGCAGCGTAGCCCAGACTAGCGGGAGAATCGAGCAGTTCTTC,CASSVAQTSGRIEQFF,TRBJ2-1,TRBV9,TRBD2,-
TGTGCCAGCCTTCCCCGCGGGCGAAGCACAGATACGCAGTATTTT,CASLPRGRSTDTQYF,TRBJ2-3,TRBV19,-,once
TGTGCCAGCAGGGGGACTGGGGAGACCCAGTACTTC,CASRGTGETQYF,TRBJ2-5,TRBV9,-,once
TGTGCCAGCAGTTACACTAGGGTTGGCACAGATACGCAGTATTTT,CASSYTRVGTDTQYF,TRBJ2-3,TRBV6-5,-,-
TGCGCCAGCAAAGAATGGGGGGGGGCCTACGAGCAGTACTTC,CASKEWGGAYEQYF,TRBJ2-7,TRBV4-1,TRBD2,-
TGCGCCAGCAGCTCGGACAGTTATGGCTACACCTTC,CASSSDSYGYTF,TRBJ1-2,TRBV5-1,-,-
TGTGCCAGCAAGGGTAGCGGGAACACCGGGGAGCTGTTTTTT,CASKGSGNTGELFF,TRBJ2-2,TRBV27,-,once
TGTGCCAGCAGCCAGCGGGCCGACTACGAGCAGTACTTC,CASSQRADYEQYF,TRBJ2-7,TRBV6-4,-,-
TGTGCCAGCGGGGAAGGGGTGGGCTATGGCTACACCTTC,CASGEGVGYGYTF,TRBJ1-2,TRBV7-2,-,-
TGTGCCAGCAGCGAGGTTGAACCGGGACAGGGGTATGAAAAACTGTTTTTT,CASSEVEPGQGYEKLFF,TRBJ1-4,TRBV9,TRBD1,-
TGCGCCAGCAGCGGGAGACAGGGGGCCACCGGGGAGCTGTTTTTT,CASSGRQGATGELFF,TRBJ2-2,TRBV5-1,TRBD1,-
TGTGCCAGCAGCCCCGGCAGCGGGGGCCTCTCCTACGAGCAGTACTTC,CASSPGSGGLSYEQYF,TRBJ2-7,TRBV7-2,TRBD2,-
TGCGCCAGCAGCCCGGCGGGGGGATCTGGAAACACCATATATTTT,CASSPAGGSGNTIYF,TRBJ1-3,TRBV5-1,-,-
TGTGCCAGCTGGACTAGCTTCAGTGAGCAGTTCTTC,CASWTSFSEQFF,TRBJ2-1,TRBV27,TRBD2,once
TGTGCCAGCAGCCCCAACCGGGACAGGGGCGATTTTGGGAATCAGCCCCAGCATTTT,CASSPNRDRGDFGNQPQHF,TRBJ1-5,TRBV11-2,TRBD1,-
TGTGCCAGCAGCCCTCCAACTTCAGGGGCTTTCTCCTACGAGCAGTACTTC,CASSPPTSGAFSYEQYF,TRBJ2-7,TRBV7-9,-,-
TGTGCCAGCAGCTTAATTGGGCAGGGGGCTTCCTACGAGCAGTACTTC,CASSLIGQGASYEQYF,TRBJ2-7,TRBV11-2,TRBD1,-
TGTGCCAGCAGCGTGACTAGCCCCTCCAATGAGCAGTTCTTC,CASSVTSPSNEQFF,TRBJ2-1,TRBV9,TRBD2,once
TGTGCCAGCAGCCCCTTGGACAGGAGAGAAAACACCATATATTTT,CASSPLDRRENTIYF,TRBJ1-3,TRBV11-2,TRBD1,-
TGTGCCAGCAGCCGCAGGGATTTAGATACGCAGTATTTT,CASSRRDLDTQYF,TRBJ2-3,TRBV7-9,-,-
TGTGCCAGCAGTTACTCTATGGGGACTTCTGGAAACACCATATATTTT,CASSYSMGTSGNTIYF,TRBJ1-3,TRBV6-5,-,-
TGCGCCAGGCCGGACAGGGGGATCTCGAACGCTTTCTTT,CARPDRGISNAFF,TRBJ1-1,TRBV5-1,TRBD1,-
TGTGCCAGCAGCTTAAGGAGCGGGGACGGGCAGTACTTC,CASSLRSGDGQYF,TRBJ2-7,TRBV7-2,TRBD2,-
TGCGCCAGCAGCTTGGTACCGGCTAGCGGTTACAATGAGCAGTTCTTC,CASSLVPASGYNEQFF,TRBJ2-1,TRBV5-1,TRBD2,-
TGTGCCAGCAGCGTACGGGACAGGGGCTACTCTGGAAACACCATATATTTT,CASSVRDRGYSGNTIYF,TRBJ1-3,TRBV9,TRBD1,-
TGTGCCAGCAGCTCCGGAGCGGGGGGCTACACCTTC,CASSSGAGGYTF,TRBJ1-2,TRBV7-2,-,-
TGTGCCAGCAGACAACCGGGACAGGGAAAGGGCTACACCTTC,CASRQPGQGKGYTF,TRBJ1-2,TRBV5-5,TRBD1,-